This T cell receptor beta chain was identified in a study of spatial heterogeneity in lung cancer. Turning to the study itself: Mean representation of each unique TCR and UMI combination in the raw reads exceeded nine occurrences. Findings and limits, study-wide: Counts of expanded alpha and beta TCRs within tumors tracked the tumor nonsynonymous mutation count. Expanded TCRs classified as ubiquitous or regional were counted, and these counts tracked ubiquitous and regional nonsynonymous mutations, respectively.

TCRdb used MiXCR to reprocess the 5' RACE reads, holding one entry per CDR3 protein. The table records around 2,800 distinct CDR3 sequences, roughly a tenth of them present only once. Indicated time point: sample taken at primary tumor resection. Whole RNA obtained from tumor, nontumor lung or frozen PBMC underwent sequencing without sorting. The CDR3 covers 15 residues. Germline V gene data show CDR1 as MDHEN and CDR2 as SYDVKM. The V end was cut by 2 bases, the J end by 2 bases, with 7 bases between. In its sample, this clonotype ranks as medium-sized. The antigen remains undetermined. Since it is a stray read in a library aimed at alpha chains, this beta chain has a size that is not meaningful.

The TCR comes from a male donor with early-stage non-small cell lung cancer. Sequencing used lung tumor tissue, obtained at surgery. The rearrangement joins TRBV28 to TRBJ1-6; the D is unclear. The CDR3 bases are TGTGCCAGCAGTTTAGTGAGCCCCTATAATTCACCCCTCCACTTT. Its translation is CASSLVSPYNSPLHF.